This record covers a single T cell receptor beta chain. The antigen this receptor binds is unknown. The input lacks base qualities; no much larger clone sits a single base away. A case-control design nested within a healthcare worker cohort in London, UK, was used, with weekly nasopharyngeal swab PCR tests and blood sampling performed. Healthcare workers were enrolled in the week of the UK lockdown, from 23 to 31 March 2020, and were followed every week for up to about 15 weeks. The germline V gene specifies MNHEY as CDR1 and SVGAGI as CDR2. The CDR3 numbers 13 residues from cysteine through phenylalanine. The DNA shown is the 39-base CDR3, in frame from base 1. V drops 0 bases and J drops 4 bases, leaving 7 bases in between. Libraries were built with 5' RACE. Instrument on record: NextSeq 500. To correct for sequencing error and PCR bias, the TCR library protocol tagged individual cDNA molecules with unique molecular identifiers. TCR alpha and beta chains were both sequenced, and the abundances of alpha and beta sequences in each sample were closely correlated with each other. As for the authors' bioinformatics: V gene, J gene and CDR3 annotation of TCR sequences was performed with Decombinator V4. Expanded TCRs were defined as changing significantly between any two time points under a Poisson model with p below 0.0001. Abundances of TCRs were expressed as counts per million after normalisation to the total number of TCRs sequenced in each sample. MAIT TCRs were defined by TRAV1-2 paired with TRAJ12, TRAJ20 or TRAJ33, and iNKT TCRs by TRAV10 paired with TRAJ18. VDJdb, accessed 1 November 2021, was searched for CMV, EBV and SARS-CoV-2 annotated TCRs, with TCRs annotated for multiple antigens excluded. The raw public reads went through TCRdb reprocessing: fastp at Q25, MiXCR clone calling, in-frame beta chains kept. Here each entry gathers all rows of one CDR3 protein and keeps the most common genes and DNA. Here the V and J calls rest on TCRdb's processing, not on the authors' analysis. The table for this sample lists 97,000 or so distinct CDR3 sequences; roughly 14% of them were counted only once. Of the sample, approximately 6% falls within the top ten clones.

These data belong to a study of early T cells in non-severe SARS-CoV-2 infection (dated by TCRdb to the early 2020s). For the study in its entirety: Because TCR sequencing was done on bulk RNA from unsorted whole blood, the alpha and beta chains could not be paired.

Study-wide findings and limitations: VDJdb matching was skewed toward anti-spike CD8 responses, so virus-specific expansions were likely underestimated and private and CD4 specificities were missed.

The receptor was derived from an adult who was a healthcare worker with PCR-confirmed SARS-CoV-2 infection or an uninfected control (not recorded which). The chain is encoded by TRBV6-5 joined to TRBJ2-7; TRBD1 is possibly the D segment (5 matching bases). Sequenced material: whole blood. The CDR3: CASSYSAGYEQYF. The DNA sequence reads TGTGCCAGCAGTTACTCAGCAGGGTACGAGCAGTACTTC.